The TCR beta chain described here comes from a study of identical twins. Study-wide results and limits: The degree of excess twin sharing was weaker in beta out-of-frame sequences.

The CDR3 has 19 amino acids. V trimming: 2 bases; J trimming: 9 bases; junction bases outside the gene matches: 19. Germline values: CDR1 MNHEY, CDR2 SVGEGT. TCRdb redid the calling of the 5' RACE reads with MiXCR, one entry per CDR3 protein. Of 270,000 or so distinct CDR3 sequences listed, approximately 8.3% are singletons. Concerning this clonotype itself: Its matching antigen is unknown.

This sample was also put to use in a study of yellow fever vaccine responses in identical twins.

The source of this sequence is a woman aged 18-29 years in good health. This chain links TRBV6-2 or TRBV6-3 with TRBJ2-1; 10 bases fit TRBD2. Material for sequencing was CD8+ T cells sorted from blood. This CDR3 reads CASSYVGGSGGAGWFEQFF. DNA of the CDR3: TGTGCCAGCAGTTACGTGGGTGGGAGCGGGGGGGCCGGTTGGTTTGAGCAGTTCTTC.